In its sample, the clone carrying this T cell receptor (beta chain) was seen once. These data come from a study of blood T cells in healthy people across ages. A sample-barcoded 5' primer and a J-beta primer mix were used in a second PCR of roughly 6 to 11 cycles. TCRdb re-called the 5' RACE reads through MiXCR, storing one row per CDR3 protein. The repertoire holds just under 750,000 distinct CDR3 sequences, with 22% as singletons. In germline, CDR1 is SGHTA, CDR2 FQGNSA. Trimming removed 5 bases from V and 8 bases from J; junction bases left unmatched: 11. The length of the CDR3 is 14 residues. The sequenced material came from blood. The clonotype was recovered from an older man in good health. The chain joins TRBV7-2 to TRBJ1-2, with 7 bases aligning to TRBD1. CDR3 nucleotides: TGTGCCAGCAGCCCCGACAGGGCTCTGGGCGGCTACACCTTC. It yields the protein CASSPDRALGGYTF. The full variable domain, in which reference TRBV7-2 and TRBJ1-2 provide the parts outside the CDR3, is GAGVSQSPSNKVTEKGKDVELRCDPISGHTALYWYRQSLGQGLEFLIYFQGNSAPDKSGLPSDRFSAERTGGSVSTLTIQRTQQEDSAVYLCASSPDRALGGYTFGSGTRLTVV.